This T cell receptor (beta chain) was recovered during a study of response to subunit inactivated influenza vaccine listed by TCRdb under 2018. Context from the whole study: Deep quantitative profiling of the T cell receptor repertoire was used in the study to follow responses to a trivalent subunit inactivated influenza vaccine.

This clonotype was seen ten or more times. The antigen this receptor binds is unknown. The sample holds no much larger clone one base away, and base qualities are not on file. From the cysteine up to the phenylalanine, the CDR3 has a length of 17 residues. Only CDR3 DNA remains: 51 bases, in frame from the first base. In the germline V gene, CDR1 corresponds to SGHTA and CDR2 to FQGNSA. At the junction V is shortened by 3 bases and J by 0 bases; bases outside the gene matches: 8. Receptor libraries were prepared by RT-PCR. The sequencer listed for this sample is Illumina HiSeq 2500. The raw public reads went through TCRdb reprocessing: fastp at Q25, MiXCR clone calling, in-frame beta chains kept. Merged by CDR3 protein, the rows form single entries marked with the most common genes and DNA. The sample has 530,000 or so distinct CDR3 sequences on record, around 25% of them singletons. The top ten clonotypes cover 1.5% to 2% of the sample.

What the work shows at the level of the full study, not this receptor alone: The authors suggested that each seasonal influenza vaccination may recruit only a limited number of new T cells.

The material sequenced was CD4+ T cells sorted from PBMCs, taken around 5 days after vaccination. The chain employs TRBV7-2 and TRBJ2-1; 7 bases in the junction line up with TRBD2. The source is a middle-aged man who received an inactivated influenza vaccine. Donor details come from another sample of the same person, matched by shared clones. The nucleotides are TGTGCCAGCAGCTTCGCACTAGCGCAGAGCTCCTACAATGAGCAGTTCTTC. This codes for CASSFALAQSSYNEQFF.